Listed here are 30 T cell receptor beta chains from one sample, sequenced in a study of blood T cell repertoires in COVID-19 (dated by TCRdb to 2019 to 2021). Library preparation used the immunoSEQ multiplex PCR assay. The table was pulled from immuneACCESS by TCRdb, which kept in-frame rearrangements only. Such tables lose some clones; where checked, under half of the loss comes from unresolved V genes, and the rest has no known cause. In all, the sample holds about 130,000 clones, and around 81% of those were seen once. Clones ranked in the top ten supply around 11% of the sample. Sequencing was carried out using peripheral blood. The receptors derive from a man in his 60s with acute or convalescent COVID-19.

The chain joins TRBV28 to TRBJ1-2; D unresolved. V was pared by 6 bases and J by 4 bases, with 9 bases between. The germline CDR1 and CDR2 sequences are MDHEN and SYDVKM. The CDR3 covers 12 residues. CDR3 in DNA: TGTGCCAGCAGAGAGGGAACCTATGGCTACACCTTC. It yields the protein CASREGTYGYTF.

CDR3 coding DNA: TGTGCCAGCAGCCCCGGGACAGGGGGCACCTACGAGCAGTACTTC. Translated: CASSPGTGGTYEQYF. The chain couples TRBV5-4 to TRBJ2-7; 12 nucleotides line up with TRBD1. V dropped 4 bases and J dropped 2; count of bases not matched to a gene: 4. The CDR3 covers 15 residues. Germline CDR1 is SGHNT and CDR2 is YYREEE (reference sequence). The full variable domain, its missing parts supplied by reference TRBV5-4 and TRBJ2-7, is ETGVTQSPTHLIKTRGQQVTLRCSSQSGHNTVSWYQQALGQGPQFIFQYYREEENGRGNFPPRFSGLQFPNYSSELNVNALELDDSALYLCASSPGTGGTYEQYFGPGTRLTVT.

The chain combines TRBV27 with TRBJ1-6; D unclear. The V end lost 5 bases, the J end lost 0 bases, and 14 bases lay between the germline ends. Germline V lookup: CDR1 MNHEY, CDR2 SMNVEV (reference sequence). This CDR3 spans 17 amino acids. CDR3 sequence (DNA): TGTGCCAGCAGTCCGCGGAGGGAGAGCTCCTATAATTCACCCCTCCACTTT. This translates into CASSPRRESSYNSPLHF.

The sample holds a few counts of this clone. The genes are TRBV18 and TRBJ2-2, with 7 bases matching TRBD1. This CDR3 region has 17 residues. Germline trimming cut 8 bases from V and 5 bases from J; bases unmatched to any gene: 17. The germline V gene encodes CDR1 KGHSH and CDR2 LQKENI. In DNA form, the CDR3 reads TGTGCCAGCGCCCGAAGGGTGGTGACAGGGACAACCGGGGAGCTGTTTTTT. It encodes CASARRVVTGTTGELFF.

This clone was found a few times. The chain carries TRBV18 and TRBJ1-5, with 10 bases fitting TRBD1. This CDR3 spans 16 amino acids. V gave up 7 bases and J gave up 0 bases; unmatched junction bases: 6. Germline V gene data show CDR1 as KGHSH and CDR2 as LQKENI. This chain's CDR3 is CASWKTGGYSNQPQHF. In DNA, the CDR3 is TGTGCCAGCTGGAAGACAGGGGGCTATAGCAATCAGCCCCAGCATTTT. The full variable domain, completed using reference TRBV18 and TRBJ1-5, is NAGVMQNPRHLVRRRGQEARLRCSPMKGHSHVYWYRQLPEEGLKFMVYLQKENIIDESGMPKERFSAEFPKEGPSILRIQQVVRGDSAAYFCASWKTGGYSNQPQHFGDGTRLSIL.

The chain has TRBV27 and TRBJ2-1; 7 nucleotides agree with TRBD1. J lost 3 bases, V lost 4 bases, and 6 bases had no gene match. Germline V lookup: CDR1 MNHEY, CDR2 SMNVEV (reference sequence). The CDR3 extends over 15 amino acids. The CDR3 loop is CASSSGGQYYNEQFF. In DNA, the CDR3 is TGTGCCAGCAGTTCAGGGGGACAATACTACAATGAGCAGTTCTTC.

As to this clone: Different DNA sequences within this sample yield the same CDR3. V and J are TRBV5-1 and TRBJ2-2; 7 bases align to TRBD2. Trimming cost V 0 bases and J 2 bases; bases outside gene matches: 4. CDR3 length: 16 residues. From germline, CDR1 is SGHRS and CDR2 YFSETQ. The CDR3 spells CASSLVASGNTGELFF. CDR3 bases: TGCGCCAGCAGCTTGGTGGCTAGCGGAAACACCGGGGAGCTGTTTTTT.

The chain is built from TRBV10-3 and TRBJ2-4; a weak D match, TRBD1 (5 bases). Between the trimmed V and J ends, which lost 3 bases and 8 bases, there was a span of 32 bases. CDR3 length: 20 amino acids. CDR1 ENHRY and CDR2 SYGVKD come from the germline V gene. CDR3 in DNA: TGTGCCATCAGTGATTTGGCAGGGAAGGAGTACCAAGACCCTCGGGACATTCAGTACTTC. Amino acid sequence: CAISDLAGKEYQDPRDIQYF.

J is TRBJ1-2 and V is TRBV28, with TRBD1 identical over 9 bases. J gave up 14 bases and V 5 bases, and 9 bases lay outside the gene matches. CDR1 is MDHEN and CDR2 is SYDVKM in the germline V gene. The CDR3 consists of 12 residues. This CDR3 is CASSKPGTGSTF. In nucleotides, the CDR3 is TGTGCCAGCAGTAAACCCGGGACAGGGAGTACCTTC.

V is TRBV28 and J is TRBJ2-7; 7 nucleotides agree with TRBD1. Unmatched junction bases numbered 11, after V lost 8 bases and J lost 1 base. The CDR3 contains 15 residues. Germline V gene data show CDR1 as MDHEN and CDR2 as SYDVKM. CDR3: CASGSGTARSYEQYF. The CDR3 DNA sequence: TGTGCCAGCGGTTCCGGGACAGCACGTTCCTACGAGCAGTACTTC.

The chain links TRBV5-4 to TRBJ2-3; 9 bases agree with TRBD2. Unmatched junction bases numbered 5, after V lost 6 bases and J lost 3 bases. CDR1 and CDR2 (germline): SGHNT, YYREEE (reference sequence). The CDR3 is made up of 14 amino acids. The CDR3 nucleotides read TGTGCCAGCACGCGGGAGGGCCTTACAGATACGCAGTATTTT. Its translation is CASTREGLTDTQYF.

CDR3 amino acids: CASSLKLAGSSYNEQFF. The CDR3 region has the DNA TGTGCCAGCAGTTTAAAGCTAGCGGGTAGCTCCTACAATGAGCAGTTCTTC. V usage is TRBV28 and J usage is TRBJ2-1, with TRBD2 identical over 8 bases. Germline CDR1 is MDHEN and CDR2 is SYDVKM. J gave up 0 bases and V 2 bases, and 6 bases lay outside the gene matches. The CDR3 runs 17 residues.

The chain has TRBV15 and TRBJ2-7, with 12 bases aligning to TRBD2. This CDR3 is built from 14 residues. With 1 base clipped from V and 5 bases from J, the junction kept 0 bases outside the gene matches. The germline gives CDR1 LNHNV, CDR2 YYDKDF (reference sequence). CDR3 residues: CATSRGLAGDEQYF. DNA of the CDR3: TGTGCCACCAGCAGAGGACTAGCGGGAGACGAGCAGTACTTC.

This clone showed up just once. V usage is TRBV28 and J usage is TRBJ1-6, with D possibly TRBD1 on 6 matching bases. This CDR3 contains 15 residues. The germline gives CDR1 MDHEN, CDR2 SYDVKM. V was cut by 4 bases and J by 7 bases, with 14 bases left in between. The CDR3 reads CASSSPAQGNSPLHF. CDR3 coding DNA: TGTGCCAGCAGTTCCCCCGCCCAGGGGAATTCACCCCTCCACTTT.

The V gene is TRBV27, the J gene TRBJ1-5; TRBD1 matches 7 bases. Losses at the gene ends were 0 bases for V and 2 bases for J; bases not matched to a gene: 4. This CDR3 is built from 16 residues. CDR1 MNHEY and CDR2 SMNVEV come from the germline V gene (reference sequence). CDR3 sequence: CASSLSGGWGNQPQHF. In DNA form, the CDR3 reads TGTGCCAGCAGTTTATCAGGGGGCTGGGGCAATCAGCCCCAGCATTTT.

The rearrangement joins TRBV28 to TRBJ1-2, with 8 bases that match TRBD1. Germline trimming cut 6 bases from V and 5 bases from J; bases unmatched to any gene: 20. CDR3 length equals 18 residues. Per germline, CDR1 MDHEN and CDR2 SYDVKM. CDR3 region: CASSKLQGVPPRQYGYTF. The CDR3 DNA reads as TGTGCCAGCAGCAAGCTACAGGGGGTGCCCCCCCGACAGTATGGCTACACCTTC.

This sequence joins TRBV7-3 and TRBJ2-1; 7 nucleotides line up with TRBD1. Germline V CDR1 and CDR2: SGHTA, FQGTGA. This CDR3 has 12 amino acids. V shed 5 bases and J 10 bases; nucleotides not matched to a gene: 5. The DNA of the CDR3 is TGTGCCAGCAGCACGGGACAGAACGAGCAGTTCTTC. It is translated as CASSTGQNEQFF.

In DNA form, the CDR3 reads TGTGCCAGCAGTGTAGACAGGAACACTGAAGCTTTCTTT. The encoded protein is CASSVDRNTEAFF. The chain joins TRBV6-4 to TRBJ1-1; weak D call: TRBD1 (5 bases). Germline lookup yields CDR1 MRHNA and CDR2 SNTAGT. Trimming left V 4 bases short and J 1 base short, with 7 bases between. There are 13 residues in the CDR3.

For this clone: At the DNA level, this CDR3 is encoded by other sequences in the same sample as well. The V gene is TRBV12-3 or TRBV12-4, the J gene TRBJ2-5, with unresolved D. Trimming removed 6 bases at V and 5 bases at J, with 7 bases between. The CDR3 loop spans 11 amino acids. The CDR3 region has the DNA TGTGCCAGCAGCCTCCGGGAGACCCAGTACTTC. Encoded protein: CASSLRETQYF.

V is TRBV20-1 and J is TRBJ2-1; 12 bases fit TRBD2. The CDR3 length is 14 residues. Trimming cost V 3 bases and J 5 bases; bases outside gene matches: 2. Per the germline V gene, CDR1 is DFQATT and CDR2 is SNEGSKA (reference sequence). The CDR3 reads CSASRLAGDNEQFF. CDR3 nucleotide sequence: TGCAGTGCTAGTCGACTAGCGGGAGACAATGAGCAGTTCTTC.

This sequence joins TRBV28 and TRBJ2-2, with 8 bases matching TRBD1. Germline V CDR1 and CDR2: MDHEN, SYDVKM. The CDR3 sequence is 16 residues long. The V gene end was trimmed by 2 bases and the J gene end by 3 bases; junction bases not matched to a gene: 5. CDR3 sequence: CASSLSGRGHTGELFF. CDR3 sequence (DNA): TGTGCCAGCAGTTTAAGCGGCAGGGGGCACACCGGGGAGCTGTTTTTT.

Here the CDR3 reads CASSSGGANQETQYF. The CDR3 nucleotides read TGCGCCAGCAGCTCCGGGGGGGCTAACCAAGAGACCCAGTACTTC. The chain is built from TRBV5-1 and TRBJ2-5; 8 nucleotides align to TRBD2. Germline V CDR1 and CDR2: SGHRS, YFSETQ. The CDR3 loop spans 15 amino acids. With 3 bases clipped from V and 0 bases from J, the junction kept 4 bases outside the gene matches.

This clone was found once. The V call is TRBV5-4, the J call TRBJ1-3; D possibly corresponds to TRBD1 (5 bases). CDR1 and CDR2 from the germline V gene are SGHNT and YYREEE (reference sequence). The CDR3 totals 14 residues. Trimming took off 4 bases at V and 3 bases at J, with 11 bases between the two ends. The CDR3: CASSDSGGGNTIYF. As DNA, the CDR3 is TGTGCCAGCAGCGACTCCGGGGGTGGAAACACCATATATTTT.

V usage is TRBV6-4 and J usage is TRBJ1-5, with 8 bases lining up with TRBD1. This CDR3 spans 13 amino acids. Trimming at V came to 6 bases and at J to 7 bases, leaving 5 bases not matched to a gene. Germline CDR1 is MRHNA and CDR2 is SNTAGT. This chain's CDR3 is CASSGQGGQPQHF. The CDR3 DNA sequence: TGTGCCAGCAGCGGACAGGGCGGGCAGCCCCAGCATTTT.

This sequence joins TRBV2 and TRBJ2-7, with 9 bases fitting TRBD2. V lost 9 bases, J lost 4 bases, and 13 bases stayed unmatched. CDR3 length: 15 residues. CDR1 is SNHLY and CDR2 is FYNNEI in the germline V gene. The CDR3 bases are TGTGCCAGAGGGGGCGAGCGGGAGGCTCCGTACGAGCAGTACTTC. The encoded protein is CARGGEREAPYEQYF.

The gene calls are TRBV5-4 and TRBJ1-4; the D is unclear. The CDR3 spans 15 residues. V was pared by 2 bases and J by 5 bases, with 13 bases between. In germline, CDR1 is SGHNT, CDR2 YYREEE (reference sequence). CDR3 in amino acids: CASSFGPAGNEKLFF. The DNA for the CDR3 is TGTGCCAGCAGCTTCGGGCCCGCGGGGAATGAAAAACTGTTTTTT.

This chain joins TRBV5-1 and TRBJ2-7; D ambiguous. V was trimmed by 5 bases and J by 0 bases, leaving 12 bases between them. Germline V gene lookup returns CDR1 SGHRS and CDR2 YFSETQ. This CDR3 is built from 14 residues. In nucleotides, the CDR3 is TGCGCCAGCAGTTTAGAACTGAGCTCCTACGAGCAGTACTTC. This gives the protein CASSLELSSYEQYF.

This clone was found a few times. V and J are TRBV5-8 and TRBJ2-7; 7 nucleotides match TRBD1. Trimming cost V 4 bases and J 2 bases; bases outside gene matches: 12. The CDR3 sequence is 16 residues long. Germline values: CDR1 SGHTS, CDR2 YDEGEE. The CDR3 DNA follows: TGTGCCAGCAGCCTTAAGGGGGCGTGGATTACCTACGAGCAGTACTTC. Translated: CASSLKGAWITYEQYF.

This chain links TRBV5-1 with TRBJ2-7; perhaps TRBD1 as D (6 bases). CDR1 SGHRS and CDR2 YFSETQ come from the germline V gene. CDR3 length: 16 amino acids. V was cut by 2 bases and J by 5 bases, with 20 bases left in between. The CDR3 is CASSFSNIQGSDEQYF. The CDR3, as DNA: TGCGCCAGCAGCTTCTCAAATATACAGGGTAGCGACGAGCAGTACTTC.

This chain uses TRBV5-8 with TRBJ2-3, with unresolved D. This CDR3 comprises 14 residues. V was trimmed by 4 bases and J by 0 bases, leaving 9 bases between them. Germline CDR1 reads SGHTS; CDR2 reads YDEGEE. The chain's CDR3 is CASSPEPSTDTQYF. The CDR3 DNA sequence: TGTGCCAGCAGCCCAGAACCGAGCACAGATACGCAGTATTTT.